The 31 T cell receptor beta chains reported below all come from one sample, sequenced in a study of glioma-infiltrating T cells. The iRepertoire nested amplicon-rescue multiplex PCR amplified TCR alpha and beta CDR3s from RNA. Using its own MiXCR run on the multiplex PCR reads, TCRdb lists one record per CDR3 protein. This table has some 180,000 distinct CDR3 sequences, around 32% appearing once. What was sequenced was glioma tissue, nonneoplastic brain tissue, or PBMCs (not recorded which). These receptors were taken from a human donor with low-grade glioma or glioblastoma, undergoing nonglioma brain surgery, or in good health (not recorded which).

Comments on this clonotype: Its ends do not fully match the called genes, so a read error is possible. The chain combines TRBV28 with TRBJ2-5; unclear D gene. CDR1 MDHEN and CDR2 SYDVKM come from the germline V gene. The CDR3 length is 12 residues. Here the CDR3 reads CTSSNPQETQYF. The CDR3 DNA is TGTACCAGCAGCAACCCCCAAGAGACCCAGTACTTC.

For this clonotype: Compared with germline, one end of the junction differs, possibly owing to a read error. V and J are TRBV27 and TRBJ2-1; 10 nucleotides match TRBD1. CDR1 and CDR2 (germline): MNHEY, SMNVEV (reference sequence). The CDR3 contains 14 residues. The CDR3, as DNA: TGTGCCAGCAGTTTTAGACAGGGGGCAGGTGAGCAGCTCTTC. Its protein is CASSFRQGAGEQLF.

The sample holds many counts of this clonotype. V and J are TRBV20-1 and TRBJ1-1; no definite D call. CDR1 is DFQATT, CDR2 SNEGSKA, per germline (reference sequence). This CDR3 is 14 amino acids long. Deletions cut 1 base from V and 3 bases from J, with 12 bases between. The CDR3 loop is CSARGVGGDTEAFF. As DNA, the CDR3 is TGCAGTGCTAGAGGTGTGGGTGGGGACACTGAAGCTTTCTTT.

The sample holds many counts of this clonotype. The genes are TRBV7-9 and TRBJ1-5; no definite D call. The CDR3 sequence is 11 residues long. V lost 2 bases, J lost 7 bases, and 3 bases lay in between. Germline V gene lookup returns CDR1 SEHNR and CDR2 FQNEAQ (reference sequence). The CDR3: CASSLRQPQHF. CDR3 bases: TGTGCCAGCAGCTTAAGGCAGCCCCAGCATTTT.

Turning to this clonotype: A much bigger clone sits one base away, suggesting this may be a read error. CDR3 coding DNA: TGTGCCAGCAGCACCGGGACTAGAGAACACAATGAGCAGTTCTTC. It specifies CASSTGTREHNEQFF. This chain links TRBV5-5 with TRBJ2-1, with 8 bases fitting TRBD2. The CDR3 is 15 amino acids. Looked up from germline, CDR1 is SGHKS and CDR2 is YYEKEE (reference sequence). V shed 4 bases, J shed 5 bases, and the junction held 8 bases outside the gene matches.

This clonotype showed up many times. This rearrangement joins TRBV4-1 to TRBJ2-3, with TRBD2 matching 11 bases. J gave up 3 bases and V 4 bases, and 15 bases lay outside the gene matches. The germline gives CDR1 MGHRA, CDR2 YSYEKL. This CDR3 spans 19 amino acids. The CDR3 sequence: CASSRQEVTSGMVTDTQYF. In nucleotides, the CDR3 is TGCGCCAGCAGCCGCCAGGAGGTGACTAGCGGGATGGTGACAGATACGCAGTATTTT.

This chain links TRBV5-5 with TRBJ2-1, with D perhaps TRBD1 (6 bases). Trimming took 0 bases from V and 6 from J, leaving 13 bases between them. The germline V gene encodes CDR1 SGHKS and CDR2 YYEKEE (reference sequence). The CDR3 length is 15 residues. CDR3: CASSLEQGLFNEQFF. In DNA form, the CDR3 reads TGTGCCAGCAGCTTGGAGCAGGGGCTATTCAATGAGCAGTTCTTC.

This chain joins TRBV10-3 and TRBJ2-7, with D possibly being TRBD1 (6 bases). Germline V gene lookup returns CDR1 ENHRY and CDR2 SYGVKD. The ends were cut back, 10 bases at V and 9 bases at J, with 25 bases in the middle. The CDR3 is made up of 14 amino acids. The CDR3 bases are TGTGCCACCTACGCCGGGACATGGAGTGGCGCGCAGTACTTC. Its protein product is CATYAGTWSGAQYF.

This clonotype appeared many times. This chain joins TRBV7-2 and TRBJ2-7; 11 nucleotides match TRBD2. Germline trimming cut 0 bases from V and 3 bases from J; bases unmatched to any gene: 1. CDR3 size: 15 residues. Germline lookup yields CDR1 SGHTA and CDR2 FQGNSA. CDR3 amino acids: CASSLALAGGYEQYF. Written as DNA, the CDR3 is TGTGCCAGCAGCTTAGCGCTAGCGGGAGGCTACGAGCAGTACTTC.

Notes on this clonotype: A single base separates this from a much larger clone, so it may be a read error. This sequence joins TRBV12-3 or TRBV12-4 and TRBJ1-5; the D gene is possibly TRBD1 (6 bases). The CDR3 contains 15 residues. The V end was cut by 3 bases, the J end by 4 bases, with 13 bases between. Here the CDR3 DNA reads TGTGCCAGCAGTTTGGGGGCAGGAGTGAATCAGCCCCAGCATTTT. Translating it yields CASSLGAGVNQPQHF.

This clonotype was seen once. A junction end diverges from the germline sequence, so it may reflect a read error. The chain links TRBV29-1 to TRBJ1-4; no reliable D call. The CDR3 is made up of 14 amino acids. Germline CDR1 reads SQVTM; CDR2 reads ANQGSEA. CDR3: CSVGTIGTNDKLFF. The CDR3 DNA follows: TGCAGCGTTGGAACCATTGGAACTAATGACAAACTGTTTTTT. The full variable domain, rest sourced from reference TRBV29-1 and TRBJ1-4, is SAVISQKPSRDICQRGTSLTIQCQVDSQVTMMFWYRQQPGQSLTLIATANQGSEATYESGFVIDKFPISRPNLTFSTLTVSNMSPEDSSIYLCSVGTIGTNDKLFFGSGTQLSVL.

This clonotype turned up a few times. J is TRBJ2-7 and V is TRBV10-3; 9 bases are shared with TRBD1. CDR1 and CDR2 from the germline V gene are ENHRY and SYGVKD. The V and J ends lost 2 bases and 0 bases, in that order; junction bases with no gene match: 2. The CDR3 runs 15 residues. For the CDR3, the DNA is TGTGCCATCAGTGAGGGGACAGGGCTCTCCTACGAGCAGTACTTC. Encoded protein: CAISEGTGLSYEQYF.

Points on this clonotype: This sequence may be a read error, since a much larger clone differs from it by one base. The chain recombines TRBV3-1 with TRBJ2-1; TRBD2 agrees at 10 bases. CDR1 is LGHDT, CDR2 YNNKEL, per germline (reference sequence). The ends lost 3 bases at V and 7 bases at J; junction bases unmatched: 6. The CDR3 length is 15 residues. As DNA, the CDR3 is TGTGCCAGCAGCCACTCTAGCGGGAGAGGTAATGAGCAGTTCTTC. Its protein product is CASSHSSGRGNEQFF.

This clonotype appeared many times. The chain carries TRBV6-1 and TRBJ2-1; D call uncertain. The CDR3 extends over 11 amino acids. V lost 4 bases, J lost 11 bases, and 9 bases lay in between. Germline V gene sequence: CDR1 MNHNS, CDR2 SASEGT. CDR3 bases: TGTGCCAGCAGTGCCGAGGAAAAGCAGTTCTTC. Protein sequence: CASSAEEKQFF.

The rearrangement links TRBV19 to TRBJ2-5; 9 bases agree with TRBD1. Germline trimming cut 3 bases from V and 5 bases from J; bases unmatched to any gene: 7. This CDR3 is built from 15 residues. The germline V gene has CDR1 LNHDA and CDR2 SQIVND (reference sequence). This CDR3 is CASSIRTGVVETQYF. The CDR3 DNA follows: TGTGCCAGTAGTATCCGGACAGGGGTGGTGGAGACCCAGTACTTC.

The rearrangement links TRBV4-2 to TRBJ2-1; TRBD2 agrees at 9 bases. With 0 bases clipped from V and 7 bases from J, the junction kept 13 bases outside the gene matches. Germline CDR1 reads LGHNA; CDR2 reads YNFKEQ. CDR3 size: 18 residues. The CDR3 bases are TGTGCCAGCAGCCAAGATGGGATTATGCTAGCGGGGACGAATGAGCAGTTCTTC. Its translation is CASSQDGIMLAGTNEQFF.

The sample holds one count of this clonotype. The genes are TRBV11-3 and TRBJ2-6; D unresolved. Germline loops: CDR1 SGHNT, CDR2 YENEEA. The CDR3 totals 16 residues. Deletions cut 1 base from V and 0 bases from J, with 7 bases between. Here the CDR3 reads CASSLGTGSGANVLTF. CDR3 nucleotide sequence: TGTGCCAGCAGCTTAGGGACGGGCTCTGGGGCCAACGTCCTGACTTTC.

A few counts support this clonotype. The V call is TRBV5-1, the J call TRBJ2-7, with 7 nucleotides matching TRBD2. The CDR3 length is 16 residues. Looked up from germline, CDR1 is SGHRS and CDR2 is YFSETQ. With V trimmed by 1 base and J by 0 bases, 7 bases remained unmatched. DNA of the CDR3: TGCGCCAGCAGCTTGAAGGCTAGCGGAAGCTCCTACGAGCAGTACTTC. This codes for CASSLKASGSSYEQYF.

This clonotype was seen at least ten times. The genes are TRBV20-1 and TRBJ2-3, with 8 bases aligning to TRBD2. The trim removed 4 bases at V and 3 bases at J, leaving 9 bases unmatched. CDR1 and CDR2 (germline): DFQATT, SNEGSKA (reference sequence). The CDR3 length is 15 residues. The DNA for the CDR3 is TGCAGTGCTACATTCCGGGAGGGCCCGACAGATACGCAGTATTTT. This translates into CSATFREGPTDTQYF.

This clonotype was observed a handful of times. This chain connects TRBV5-4 to TRBJ1-6; perhaps TRBD1 as D (6 bases). Trimming stripped 5 bases from V and 7 bases from J, with 10 bases between. The V gene's germline CDR1 is SGHNT and CDR2 YYREEE (reference sequence). This CDR3 contains 13 residues. CDR3 in DNA: TGTGCCAGCAGTTCCACAGGGAATTCACCCCTCCACTTT. Amino acids: CASSSTGNSPLHF.

As to this clonotype: The junction shows a germline mismatch at one end, possibly a read error. The chain links TRBV28 to TRBJ2-3, with a possible D match to TRBD1 (7 bases). This CDR3 contains 14 residues. Germline loops: CDR1 MDHEN, CDR2 SYDVKM. The CDR3 nucleotides are TGTGCCTGCAACCTCGATACAGGGGAGGATACGCAATATTTT. Translating gives CACNLDTGEDTQYF. The full variable domain, completed using reference TRBV28 and TRBJ2-3, is DVKVTQSSRYLVKRTGEKVFLECVQDMDHENMFWYRQDPGLGLRLIYFSYDVKMKEKGDIPEGYSVSREKKERFSLILESASTNQTSMYLCACNLDTGEDTQYFGPGTRLTVL.

A few counts support this clonotype. The chain employs TRBV4-1 and TRBJ2-7, with TRBD2 matching over 8 bases. CDR3 length equals 17 residues. J was trimmed by 3 bases and V by 0 bases; bases with no gene match: 10. Germline CDR1 is MGHRA and CDR2 is YSYEKL. The CDR3 is CASSQDQLQREFYEQYF. The CDR3 region has the DNA TGCGCCAGCAGCCAAGATCAGCTCCAGCGGGAGTTCTACGAGCAGTACTTC.

This clonotype was recorded at least ten times. V and J are TRBV4-1 and TRBJ2-3; 14 bases fit TRBD2. Trimming took 4 bases from V and 3 from J; bases not matched to a gene: 6. Germline CDR1 is MGHRA and CDR2 is YSYEKL. The CDR3 consists of 17 residues. Here the CDR3 DNA reads TGCGCCAGCAGCCGAGCCGGGACTAGCGGGAGAACAGATACGCAGTATTTT. Residues: CASSRAGTSGRTDTQYF.

This clonotype was picked up many times. The chain recombines TRBV20-1 with TRBJ1-5; D might be TRBD1 (6 bases). V lost 0 bases and J 2 bases, leaving 11 bases between the germline ends. The CDR3 contains 15 residues. Germline values: CDR1 DFQATT, CDR2 SNEGSKA (reference sequence). The CDR3 DNA sequence: TGCAGTGCTAGAGATCAACAGGGAGGCAATCAGCCCCAGCATTTT. It yields the protein CSARDQQGGNQPQHF.

This clonotype was detected many times. The V and J genes are TRBV7-2 and TRBJ2-7; 10 positions match TRBD2. Germline V gene data show CDR1 as SGHTA and CDR2 as FQGNSA. Germline trimming cut 5 bases from V and 6 bases from J; bases unmatched to any gene: 10. The CDR3 spans 15 residues. DNA for the CDR3: TGTGCCAGCAGCCCACTAGCGGGAAAAATGGTCGAGCAGTACTTC. Protein: CASSPLAGKMVEQYF.

V gene TRBV7-9 combines with J gene TRBJ2-4; D is perhaps TRBD2 (5 bases). Germline CDR1 is SEHNR and CDR2 is FQNEAQ (reference sequence). This CDR3 contains 13 residues. V lost 3 bases, J lost 6 bases, and 9 bases lay in between. The CDR3 region has the DNA TGTGCCAGCAGCTTGAGACTAACAAACATTCAGTACTTC. It specifies CASSLRLTNIQYF. Using reference TRBV7-9 and TRBJ2-4 for the parts outside the CDR3, the full variable domain is DTGVSQNPRHKITKRGQNVTFRCDPISEHNRLYWYRQTLGQGPEFLTYFQNEAQLEKSRLLSDRFSAERPKGSFSTLEIQRTEQGDSAMYLCASSLRLTNIQYFGAGTRLSVL.

V and J are TRBV10-3 and TRBJ2-7, with 11 bases aligning to TRBD2. The CDR3 consists of 16 residues. Germline V gene sequence: CDR1 ENHRY, CDR2 SYGVKD. With 0 bases clipped from V and 7 bases from J, the junction kept 8 bases outside the gene matches. CDR3 region: CAISESGLAGGREQYF. Written as DNA, the CDR3 is TGTGCCATCAGTGAGTCTGGACTAGCGGGTGGGAGAGAGCAGTACTTC.

The chain recombines TRBV7-2 with TRBJ2-7; D possibly corresponds to TRBD1 (5 bases). The CDR3 sequence is 14 residues long. V shed 1 base and J shed 4 bases, with 11 bases lying between them. The germline CDR1 and CDR2 sequences are SGHTA and FQGNSA. The CDR3: CASSLGPGLYEQYF. The CDR3 nucleotides are TGTGCCAGCAGCTTAGGGCCAGGGCTATACGAGCAGTACTTC.

With respect to this clonotype: A clone one base away is much larger, so this may be a read error. The chain employs TRBV6-2 or TRBV6-3 and TRBJ2-1, with TRBD1 matching over 8 bases. Germline CDR1 is MNHEY and CDR2 is SVGEGT. This CDR3 has 15 residues. V lost 11 bases to trimming and J lost 10 bases; unmatched junction nucleotides: 19. Here the CDR3 DNA reads TGTGCCGGCCTCTATGGAGGACAGGGTTCCTACGAGCAGTTCTTC. Its translation is CAGLYGGQGSYEQFF.

The chain is built from TRBV19 and TRBJ2-7; TRBD1 matches 9 bases. Germline V gene sequence: CDR1 LNHDA, CDR2 SQIVND (reference sequence). The CDR3 is 14 residues long. The V and J ends lost 8 bases and 0 bases, in that order; junction bases with no gene match: 5. The CDR3 bases are TGTGCCAGTGAATTGACAGGGGGCTCCTACGAGCAGTACTTC. This codes for CASELTGGSYEQYF.

This rearrangement joins TRBV30 to TRBJ1-4; D not resolved. Germline V gene sequence: CDR1 GTSNPN, CDR2 SVGIG (reference sequence). The germline V and J ends were trimmed by 1 base and 4 bases, with 16 bases remaining between them. The CDR3 sequence is 16 residues long. The CDR3 DNA follows: TGTGCCTGGAGTGATATTTTGGCAGGAAATAATGAAAAACTGTTTTTT. Translation gives CAWSDILAGNNEKLFF. Supplemented by reference TRBV30 and TRBJ1-4, the full variable domain reads SQTIHQWPATLVQPVGSPLSLECTVEGTSNPNLYWYRQAAGRGLQLLFYSVGIGQISSEVPQNLSASRPQDRQFILSSKKLLLSDSGFYLCAWSDILAGNNEKLFFGSGTQLSVL.